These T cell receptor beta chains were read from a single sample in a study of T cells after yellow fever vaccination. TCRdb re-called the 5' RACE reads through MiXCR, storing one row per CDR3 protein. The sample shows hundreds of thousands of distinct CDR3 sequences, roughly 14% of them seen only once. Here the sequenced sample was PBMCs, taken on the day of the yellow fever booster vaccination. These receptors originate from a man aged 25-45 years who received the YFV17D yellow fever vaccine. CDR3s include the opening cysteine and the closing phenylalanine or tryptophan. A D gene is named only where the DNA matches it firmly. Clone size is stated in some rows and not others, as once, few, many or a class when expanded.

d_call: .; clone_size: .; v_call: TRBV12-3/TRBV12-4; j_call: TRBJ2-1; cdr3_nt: TGTGCCAGCAGGGACTCCGACTACAATGAGCAGTTCTTC; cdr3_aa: CASRDSDYNEQFF
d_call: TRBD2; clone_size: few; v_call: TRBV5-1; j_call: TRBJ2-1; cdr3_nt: TGCGCCAGCAGCTTGGGGGGGACTAGCGCCTTCGAGCAGTTCTTC; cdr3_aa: CASSLGGTSAFEQFF
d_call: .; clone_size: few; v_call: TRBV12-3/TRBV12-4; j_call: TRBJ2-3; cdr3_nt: TGTGCCAGCAACCTATTTAGCACAGATACGCAGTATTTT; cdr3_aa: CASNLFSTDTQYF
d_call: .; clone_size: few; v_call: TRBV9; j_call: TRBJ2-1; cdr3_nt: TGTGCCAGCAGCGTAGGGGGAAACGCCGGCAATGAGCAGTTCTTC; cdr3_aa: CASSVGGNAGNEQFF
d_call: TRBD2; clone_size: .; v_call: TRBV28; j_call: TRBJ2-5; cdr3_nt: TGTGCCAGCAGTTTACTAGCGGGAGCTCAGACCCAGTACTTC; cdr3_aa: CASSLLAGAQTQYF
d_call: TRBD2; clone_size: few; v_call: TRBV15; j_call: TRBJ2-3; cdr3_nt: TGTGCCACCAGCAGAGAGCCTAGCGGGGAGACAGATACGCAGTATTTT; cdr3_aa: CATSREPSGETDTQYF
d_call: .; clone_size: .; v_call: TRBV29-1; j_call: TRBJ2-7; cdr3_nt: TGCAGCGCTGCTGGGGGCCTGGGCGAGCAGTACTTC; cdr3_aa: CSAAGGLGEQYF
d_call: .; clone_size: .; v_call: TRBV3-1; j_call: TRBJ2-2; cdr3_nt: TGTGCCAGCAGCCACCAGCGGTACACCGGGGAGCTGTTTTTT; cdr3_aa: CASSHQRYTGELFF
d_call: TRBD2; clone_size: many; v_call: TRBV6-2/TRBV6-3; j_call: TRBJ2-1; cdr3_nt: TGTGCCAGCAGTTACGGGACTAGCGGACACAATGAGCAGTTCTTC; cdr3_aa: CASSYGTSGHNEQFF
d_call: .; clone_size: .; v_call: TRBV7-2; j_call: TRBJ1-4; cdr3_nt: TGTGCCAGCAGCACCCCCTGGGGGAAACTGTTTTTT; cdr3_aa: CASSTPWGKLFF
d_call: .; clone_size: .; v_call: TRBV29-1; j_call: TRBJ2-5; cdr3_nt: TGCAGCGTTGGGGGGGTGGGGGTCCAAGAGACCCAGTACTTC; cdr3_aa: CSVGGVGVQETQYF
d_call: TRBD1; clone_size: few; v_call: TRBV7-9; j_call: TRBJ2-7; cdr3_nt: TGTGCCAGCAGCCACCTAACAGGGGGCGAGCAGTACTTC; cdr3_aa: CASSHLTGGEQYF
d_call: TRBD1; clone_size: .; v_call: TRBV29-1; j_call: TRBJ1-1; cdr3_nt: TGCAGCGTTGGAGGGGGCCAGAACACTGAAGCTTTCTTT; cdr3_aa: CSVGGGQNTEAFF
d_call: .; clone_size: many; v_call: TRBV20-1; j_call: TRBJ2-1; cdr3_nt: TGCAGTGCCCATAAAGCAAGCTCCTACAATGAGCAGTTCTTC; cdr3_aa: CSAHKASSYNEQFF
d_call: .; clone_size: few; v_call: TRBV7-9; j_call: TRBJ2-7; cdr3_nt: TGTGCCAGCAGCTGGGTCTCCTACGAGCAGTACTTC; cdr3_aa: CASSWVSYEQYF
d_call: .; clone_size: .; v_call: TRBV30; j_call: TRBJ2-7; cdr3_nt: TGTGCCATCTCCGGGGGGCCCTACGAGCAGTACTTC; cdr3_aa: CAISGGPYEQYF
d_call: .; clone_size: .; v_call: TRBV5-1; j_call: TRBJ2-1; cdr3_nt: TGCGCCAGCAATCTAGGGAGTCTTGACAATGAGCAGTTCTTC; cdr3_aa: CASNLGSLDNEQFF
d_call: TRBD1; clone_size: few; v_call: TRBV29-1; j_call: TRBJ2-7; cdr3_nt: TGCAGCGTTGAGGGGGACAGGGGGATTCTCGAGCAGTACTTC; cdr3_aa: CSVEGDRGILEQYF
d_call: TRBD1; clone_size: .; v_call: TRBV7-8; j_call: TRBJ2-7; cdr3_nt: TGTGCCAGCAGCTCAGGGGGCTACGAGCAGCACTTC; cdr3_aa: CASSSGGYEQHF
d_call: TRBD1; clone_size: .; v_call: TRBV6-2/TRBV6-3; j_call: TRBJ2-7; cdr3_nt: TGTGCCAGCAGTTACTCCGGACAGGGGTCACGGCAGTACTTC; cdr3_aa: CASSYSGQGSRQYF
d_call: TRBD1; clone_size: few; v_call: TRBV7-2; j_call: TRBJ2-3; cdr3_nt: TGTGCCAGCAGCAACCGGGACAGGACAGATACGCAGTATTTT; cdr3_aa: CASSNRDRTDTQYF
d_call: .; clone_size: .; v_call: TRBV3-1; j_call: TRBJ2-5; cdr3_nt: TGTGCCTGCTGGGCGGGAACCAGACTAGTGGTGGAGGAAGAGACCCAGTACTTC; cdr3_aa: CACWAGTRLVVEEETQYF
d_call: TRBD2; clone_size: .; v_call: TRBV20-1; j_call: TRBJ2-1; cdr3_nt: TGCAGTGCTAGCCCCAGCTACGCGGGAGGGCCGGGTGAGCAGTTCTTC; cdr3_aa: CSASPSYAGGPGEQFF
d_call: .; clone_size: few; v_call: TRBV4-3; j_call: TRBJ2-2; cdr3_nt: TGCGCCAGCAGCCCGGACCGGGCAATCGGGGAGCTGTTTTTT; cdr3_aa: CASSPDRAIGELFF
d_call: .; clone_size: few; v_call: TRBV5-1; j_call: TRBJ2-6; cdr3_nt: TGCGCCAGCAGCTTGGCCGGGTCGATCGGGGCCAACGTCCTGACTTTC; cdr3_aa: CASSLAGSIGANVLTF
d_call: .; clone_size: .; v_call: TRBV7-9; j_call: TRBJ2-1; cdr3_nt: TGTGCCAGCAGCTTAGAGACGCGAGGAGAGCAGTTCTTC; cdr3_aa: CASSLETRGEQFF
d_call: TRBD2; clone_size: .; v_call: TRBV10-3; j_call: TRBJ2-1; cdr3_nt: TGTGCCATCAGTGAGTCGCAGCTAGCGGGGGCCTACAATGAGCAGTTCTTC; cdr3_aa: CAISESQLAGAYNEQFF
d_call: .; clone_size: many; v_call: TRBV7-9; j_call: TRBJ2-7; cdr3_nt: TGTGCCAGCAGCTTCGGGGCCTACGAGCAGTACTTC; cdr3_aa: CASSFGAYEQYF
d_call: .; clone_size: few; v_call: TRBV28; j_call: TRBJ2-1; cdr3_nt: TGTGCCAGCAGACTCGAGGGATTTCTATACAATGAGCAGTTCTTC; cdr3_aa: CASRLEGFLYNEQFF
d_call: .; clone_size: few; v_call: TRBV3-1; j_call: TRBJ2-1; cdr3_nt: TGTGCCAGCAGCCAAGATCCGGGACCCCTCCACAATGAGCAGTTCTTC; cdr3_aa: CASSQDPGPLHNEQFF
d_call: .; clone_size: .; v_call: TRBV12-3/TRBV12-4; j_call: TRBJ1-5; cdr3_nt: TGTGCCAGCAGTTTAGCTTCGTATAGCAATCAGCCCCAGCATTTT; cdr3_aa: CASSLASYSNQPQHF
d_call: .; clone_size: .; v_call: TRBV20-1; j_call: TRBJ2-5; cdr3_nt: TGCAGTGCTAGAGTGGACACCGGGGTTAGGGAGACCCAGTACTTC; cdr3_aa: CSARVDTGVRETQYF
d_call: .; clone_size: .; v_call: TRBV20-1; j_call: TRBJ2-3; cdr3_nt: TGCAGTCCCACTTTACGCGGGAGCACAGATACGCAGTATTTT; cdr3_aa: CSPTLRGSTDTQYF
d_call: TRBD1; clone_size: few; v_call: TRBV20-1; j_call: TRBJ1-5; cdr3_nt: TGCAGTGCTAGATCTTGGGACAGGGGGATTCAGCCCCAGCATTTT; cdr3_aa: CSARSWDRGIQPQHF
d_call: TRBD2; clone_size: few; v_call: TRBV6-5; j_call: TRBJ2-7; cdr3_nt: TGTGCCAGCAGTTACGGGGTCGGGGTAGCGGGATCACACGAGCAGTACTTC; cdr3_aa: CASSYGVGVAGSHEQYF
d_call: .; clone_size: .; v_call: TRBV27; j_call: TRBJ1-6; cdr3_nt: TGTGCCAGCAGTACCCGGACGGGGTCTCATTCACCCCTCCACTTT; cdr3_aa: CASSTRTGSHSPLHF
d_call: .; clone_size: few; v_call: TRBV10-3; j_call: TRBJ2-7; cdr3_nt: TGTGCCACCGCCCCCGTCCTGCTCTACGAGCAGTACTTC; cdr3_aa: CATAPVLLYEQYF
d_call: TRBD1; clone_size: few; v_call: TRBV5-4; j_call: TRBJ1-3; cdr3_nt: TGTGCCAGCAGCTTGGTTGGACAGGGAGGAAACACCATATATTTT; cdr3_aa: CASSLVGQGGNTIYF
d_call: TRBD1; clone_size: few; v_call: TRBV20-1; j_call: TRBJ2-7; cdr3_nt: TGCAGTGCTGGAGACAGGGATGGCGAGCAGTACTTC; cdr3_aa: CSAGDRDGEQYF
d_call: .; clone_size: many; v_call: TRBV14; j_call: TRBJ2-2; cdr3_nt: TGTGCCAGCAGCCAACAGGGAATCCCCACCGGGGAGCTGTTTTTT; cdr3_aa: CASSQQGIPTGELFF
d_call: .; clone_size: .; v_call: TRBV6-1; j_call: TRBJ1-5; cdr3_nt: TGTGCCAGCAGACAGGGACATGGCCAGCCCCAGCATTTT; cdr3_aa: CASRQGHGQPQHF
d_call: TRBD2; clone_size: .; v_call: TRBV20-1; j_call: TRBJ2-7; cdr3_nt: TGCAGTACTCAAGCGGGAGGTTCGTACGAGCAGTACTTC; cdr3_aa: CSTQAGGSYEQYF
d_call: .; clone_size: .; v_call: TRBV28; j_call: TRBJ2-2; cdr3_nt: TGTGCCAGCACAGACAGCCCCGGGGAGCTGTTTTTT; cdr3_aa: CASTDSPGELFF
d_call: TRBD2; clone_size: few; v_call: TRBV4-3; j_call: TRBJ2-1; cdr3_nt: TGCGCCAGCAGCCACGCACATGCCGGGGGGACCTTCAATGAGCAGTTCTTC; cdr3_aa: CASSHAHAGGTFNEQFF
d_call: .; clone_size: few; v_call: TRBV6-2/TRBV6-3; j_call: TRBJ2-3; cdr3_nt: TGTGCCAGCAGATTGGGAGGGGGAAATACGCAGTATTTT; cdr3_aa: CASRLGGGNTQYF
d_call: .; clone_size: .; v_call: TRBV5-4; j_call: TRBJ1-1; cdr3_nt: TGTGCCAGCAGCCCCGTCGAGAACACTGAAGCTTTCTTT; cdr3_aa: CASSPVENTEAFF
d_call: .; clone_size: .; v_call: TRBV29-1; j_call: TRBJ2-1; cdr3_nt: TGCAGCGTTTTCTCACGGGGCTCCGGCTCCTACAATGAGCAGTTCTTC; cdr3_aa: CSVFSRGSGSYNEQFF
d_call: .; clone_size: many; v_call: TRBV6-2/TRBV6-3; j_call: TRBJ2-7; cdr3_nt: TGTGCCAGTTCGAAACCTCCGTACGAGCAGTACTTC; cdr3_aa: CASSKPPYEQYF
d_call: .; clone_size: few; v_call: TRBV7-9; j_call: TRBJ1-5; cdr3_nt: TGTGCCAGCAGCTTAGCGACAGATAGCAATCAGCCCCAGCATTTT; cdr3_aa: CASSLATDSNQPQHF
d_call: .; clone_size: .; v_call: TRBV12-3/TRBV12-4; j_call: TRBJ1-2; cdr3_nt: TGTGCCAGCAGAGCGGACAGCTGGCCGGGCTACACCTTC; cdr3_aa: CASRADSWPGYTF
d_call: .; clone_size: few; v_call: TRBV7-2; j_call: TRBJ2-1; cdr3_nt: TGTGCCAGCAGCCCCGACGGGTACCGGTACAATGAGCAGTTCTTC; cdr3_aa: CASSPDGYRYNEQFF
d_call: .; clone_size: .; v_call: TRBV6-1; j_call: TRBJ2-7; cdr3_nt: TGTGCCAGCAGGTTTGACAGTCCCCAAGGGACGTACGAGCAGTACTTC; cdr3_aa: CASRFDSPQGTYEQYF
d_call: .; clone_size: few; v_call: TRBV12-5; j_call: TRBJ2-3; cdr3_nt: TGTGCTAGTGGTTTGGTACCCTACCGGGACGACACAGATACGCAGTATTTT; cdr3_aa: CASGLVPYRDDTDTQYF
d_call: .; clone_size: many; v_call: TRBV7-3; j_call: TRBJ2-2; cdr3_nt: TGTGCCAGCAGCAAGGGGTGGACGACCGGGGAGCTGTTTTTT; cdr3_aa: CASSKGWTTGELFF
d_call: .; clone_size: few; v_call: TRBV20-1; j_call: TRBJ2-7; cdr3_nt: TGCAGTGCTAGAAAGCCGGCCGGCTACGAGCAGTACTTC; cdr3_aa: CSARKPAGYEQYF